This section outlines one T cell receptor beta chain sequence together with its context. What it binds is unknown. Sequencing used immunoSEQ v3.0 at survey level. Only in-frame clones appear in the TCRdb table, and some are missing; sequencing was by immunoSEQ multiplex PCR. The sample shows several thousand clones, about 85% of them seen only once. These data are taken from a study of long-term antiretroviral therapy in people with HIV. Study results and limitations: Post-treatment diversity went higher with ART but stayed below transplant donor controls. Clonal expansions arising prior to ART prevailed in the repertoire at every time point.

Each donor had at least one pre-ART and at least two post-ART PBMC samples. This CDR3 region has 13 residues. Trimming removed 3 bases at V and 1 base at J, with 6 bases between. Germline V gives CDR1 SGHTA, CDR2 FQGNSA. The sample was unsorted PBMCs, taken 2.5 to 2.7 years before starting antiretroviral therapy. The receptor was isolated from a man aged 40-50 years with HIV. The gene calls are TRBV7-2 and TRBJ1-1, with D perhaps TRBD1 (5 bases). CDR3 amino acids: CASSLTANTEAFF. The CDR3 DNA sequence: TGTGCCAGCAGCTTGACAGCGAACACTGAAGCTTTCTTT.